These 31 T cell receptor beta chains were sequenced from one sample in a study of cytomegalovirus exposure and HLA in healthy donors. Primers for the PCR totalled 60 Vbeta and 13 Jbeta. Data came from immunoSEQ multiplex PCR; TCRdb stores just in-frame clones and leaves some out. The sample lists some 140,000 clones, about 66% occurring once. Sequenced: PBMCs. The receptors originated from a human donor in good health.

The J gene is TRBJ2-3, the V gene TRBV2; 12 bases line up with TRBD2. The junction had 11 bases not matched to a gene; V was cut back by 11 bases and J by 2 bases. CDR1 is SNHLY and CDR2 is FYNNEI in the germline V gene. The CDR3 runs to 16 residues. CDR3 sequence (DNA): TGTGCCGGCCGGGGGGCTAGCGGGAGGGCCACAGATACGCAGTATTTT. Translation gives CAGRGASGRATDTQYF.

The CDR3 region is CASSLGQLNTIYF. The CDR3 region has the DNA TGTGCCAGCAGCTTGGGACAGCTAAACACCATATATTTT. The V and J genes are TRBV5-4 and TRBJ1-3, with D possibly matching TRBD1 (5 bases). Germline CDR1 is SGHNT and CDR2 is YYREEE (reference sequence). This CDR3 region has 13 residues. The V end lost 0 bases, the J end lost 6 bases, and 7 bases lay between the germline ends.

This clone was detected once. This chain uses TRBV19 with TRBJ1-5, with D possibly TRBD1 on 6 matching bases. The length of the CDR3 is 15 residues. Trimming left V 8 bases short and J 3 bases short, with 17 bases between. CDR1 is LNHDA, CDR2 SQIVND, per germline (reference sequence). The CDR3 region has the DNA TGTGCCAGTCAGCCCTCCGGACAGTTCAATCAGCCCCAGCATTTT. Translation gives CASQPSGQFNQPQHF.

The rearrangement links TRBV28 to TRBJ2-3; D possibly corresponds to TRBD1 (5 bases). Deletions cut 3 bases from V and 0 bases from J, with 10 bases between. Germline CDR1 and CDR2: MDHEN and SYDVKM. The CDR3 runs 15 residues. CDR3 sequence reads: CASSLDTSSTDTQYF. CDR3 nucleotide sequence: TGTGCCAGCAGTTTGGACACCTCTAGCACAGATACGCAGTATTTT.

The chain recombines TRBV28 with TRBJ1-1, with a tentative D call TRBD1 (5 bases). Germline CDR1 and CDR2: MDHEN and SYDVKM. The V gene lost 6 bases and the J gene lost 5 bases, with 16 bases spanning the gap. The length of the CDR3 is 14 residues. CDR3 DNA: TGTGCCAGCAGCCCGATTTGGGGCTGGACTGAAGCTTTCTTT. Translation: CASSPIWGWTEAFF.

The CDR3 nucleotides read TGCGCCAGCAGCTTGGCAGGGGGAGAGTACGAGCAGTACTTC. Its protein product is CASSLAGGEYEQYF. This chain links TRBV5-1 with TRBJ2-7; the match to TRBD1 covers 7 bases. The CDR3 sequence is 14 residues long. In germline, CDR1 is SGHRS, CDR2 YFSETQ. V lost 0 bases to trimming and J lost 4 bases; unmatched junction nucleotides: 4.

In this sample, this clone turned up once. The V gene is TRBV6-5, the J gene TRBJ2-5; 11 bases agree with TRBD2. The J call may not be correct, given that the DNA end is closer to TRBJ2-7. This CDR3 has 13 residues. Per germline, CDR1 MNHEY and CDR2 SVGAGI. DNA of the CDR3: TGTGCCAGCAGCGGGACTAGCGGTGCCGAGCAGTACTTC. Translated: CASSGTSGAEQYF.

The chain employs TRBV16 and TRBJ1-1; 9 nucleotides agree with TRBD1. Germline V gene lookup returns CDR1 KGHSY and CDR2 FQNENV. CDR3 length equals 16 residues. V lost 2 bases, J lost 1 base, and 5 bases stayed unmatched. CDR3 residues: CASSQRDRVENTEAFF. The DNA for the CDR3 is TGTGCCAGCAGCCAACGGGACAGGGTAGAGAACACTGAAGCTTTCTTT.

The rearrangement uses TRBV7-6 and TRBJ2-7; TRBD2 is a possible D gene (8 bases). Germline V gives CDR1 SGHVS, CDR2 FNYEAQ. This CDR3 is 15 amino acids long. Between the trimmed V and J ends, which lost 5 bases and 3 bases, there was a span of 17 bases. CDR3 DNA sequence: TGTGCCAGCAGCCCGGGGGGGAACAGGGGCTACGAGCAGTACTTC. Its translation is CASSPGGNRGYEQYF.

In its sample, this clone was seen once. The chain is built from TRBV19 and TRBJ2-1, with 9 bases lining up with TRBD1. V lost 4 bases and J lost 0; bases outside the gene matches: 1. Germline lookup yields CDR1 LNHDA and CDR2 SQIVND (reference sequence). This CDR3 contains 15 residues. CDR3 sequence: CASSKGQGSYNEQFF. The CDR3 DNA sequence: TGTGCCAGTAGTAAGGGACAGGGCTCCTACAATGAGCAGTTCTTC.

The chain is built from TRBV7-8 and TRBJ1-5; 7 bases line up with TRBD1. V shed 5 bases, J shed 3 bases, and the junction held 10 bases outside the gene matches. Germline V gene lookup returns CDR1 SGHVS and CDR2 FQNEAQ. The CDR3 length is 16 residues. For the CDR3, the DNA is TGTGCCAGCAGCCCAGGGACAGCAAACCTCAATCAGCCCCAGCATTTT. Translated: CASSPGTANLNQPQHF.

The V call is TRBV4-1, the J call TRBJ2-5; 10 nucleotides match TRBD1. V dropped 3 bases and J dropped 5; count of bases not matched to a gene: 9. Germline V gene lookup returns CDR1 MGHRA and CDR2 YSYEKL. The CDR3 has 16 amino acids. CDR3 protein: CASSQGEGTGVETQYF. CDR3 DNA sequence: TGCGCCAGCAGCCAGGGGGAAGGGACAGGGGTCGAGACCCAGTACTTC.

This chain links TRBV20-1 with TRBJ2-1; D gene unclear. This CDR3 comprises 10 residues. The germline V gene encodes CDR1 DFQATT and CDR2 SNEGSKA (reference sequence). Trimming removed 5 bases at V and 6 bases at J, with 5 bases between. The DNA of the CDR3 is TGCAGTGCTCCGGTCAATGAGCAGTTCTTC. As protein: CSAPVNEQFF.

The chain couples TRBV9 to TRBJ2-2; 10 bases line up with TRBD2. Germline assignment: CDR1 SGDLS and CDR2 YYNGEE. V dropped 0 bases and J dropped 7; count of bases not matched to a gene: 3. The CDR3 contains 15 residues. This CDR3 is CASSVVSSGGGELFF. Written as DNA, the CDR3 is TGTGCCAGCAGCGTAGTGTCTAGCGGGGGCGGGGAGCTGTTTTTT.

This chain connects TRBV7-8 to TRBJ2-7, with 9 positions matching TRBD2. V dropped 1 base and J dropped 7; count of bases not matched to a gene: 11. Looked up from germline, CDR1 is SGHVS and CDR2 is FQNEAQ. The CDR3 has 16 residues. The CDR3 here is CASSLVWASGMMEQYF. The CDR3 bases are TGTGCCAGCAGCTTAGTGTGGGCTAGCGGGATGATGGAGCAGTACTTC.

The chain carries TRBV29-1 and TRBJ1-1; weak D call: TRBD1 (5 bases). This CDR3 is built from 13 residues. Germline loops: CDR1 SQVTM, CDR2 ANQGSEA. The V gene lost 7 bases and the J gene lost 4 bases, with 16 bases spanning the gap. CDR3 bases: TGCAGCGCAGAGAGGAGGGGTGGCACTGAAGCTTTCTTT. It translates to CSAERRGGTEAFF. Full variable domain (outside the CDR3, taken from reference TRBV29-1 and TRBJ1-1): SAVISQKPSRDICQRGTSLTIQCQVDSQVTMMFWYRQQPGQSLTLIATANQGSEATYESGFVIDKFPISRPNLTFSTLTVSNMSPEDSSIYLCSAERRGGTEAFFGQGTRLTVV.

This chain joins TRBV28 and TRBJ1-1; tentatively, D is TRBD1 (5 bases). Germline CDR1 reads MDHEN; CDR2 reads SYDVKM. Trimming cost V 3 bases and J 5 bases, with 10 bases left between them. This CDR3 region has 13 residues. CDR3 loop: CASSLVGVTEAFF. The CDR3 coding sequence is TGTGCCAGCAGTTTGGTAGGGGTTACTGAAGCTTTCTTT.

This chain connects TRBV4-3 to TRBJ2-1, with D hard to call. Trimming left V 3 bases short and J 5 bases short, with 17 bases between. CDR1 and CDR2 (germline): LGHNA, YSLEER. The CDR3 spans 16 residues. DNA of the CDR3: TGCGCCAGCAGCCACGTGATTGGGCAAGTCGACAATGAGCAGTTCTTC. It codes for CASSHVIGQVDNEQFF.

This sequence joins TRBV6-4 and TRBJ2-7, with D perhaps TRBD1 (5 bases). Trimming stripped 4 bases from V and 2 bases from J, with 12 bases between. Germline CDR1 and CDR2: MRHNA and SNTAGT. The CDR3 runs to 14 residues. CDR3 amino acids: CASSVEEGAYEQYF. The CDR3 DNA follows: TGTGCCAGCAGTGTCGAGGAAGGGGCCTACGAGCAGTACTTC.

This CDR3 is CASSPTGWSLARQETQYF. Here the CDR3 DNA reads TGTGCCAGCAGCCCGACGGGTTGGTCACTAGCCCGCCAAGAGACCCAGTACTTC. The chain links TRBV5-6 to TRBJ2-5; D perhaps matches TRBD2 (6 bases). The CDR3 contains 18 residues. Germline V gene lookup returns CDR1 SGHDT and CDR2 YYEEEE. Trimming took off 4 bases at V and 1 base at J, with 23 bases between the two ends.

This clone was picked up a small number of times. V usage is TRBV15 and J usage is TRBJ2-1; 7 bases are shared with TRBD2. Germline CDR1 and CDR2: LNHNV and YYDKDF (reference sequence). The CDR3 runs 19 residues. Trimming at V came to 4 bases and at J to 3 bases, leaving 18 bases not matched to a gene. The CDR3 DNA is TGTGCCACCAGCATGTCGGGAGGCCATGGAAATGTACTCTACAATGAGCAGTTCTTC. This codes for CATSMSGGHGNVLYNEQFF.

This clone was found a few times. The chain links TRBV5-6 to TRBJ2-2; 10 bases are shared with TRBD1. The CDR3 sequence is 15 residues long. Germline values: CDR1 SGHDT, CDR2 YYEEEE. V dropped 3 bases and J dropped 5; count of bases not matched to a gene: 4. In DNA, the CDR3 is TGTGCCAGCAGCTCTGGGGACAGGGGAACCGGGGAGCTGTTTTTT. It encodes CASSSGDRGTGELFF.

The chain links TRBV28 to TRBJ2-3; 10 bases are a match to TRBD2. The J segment lost 2 bases and the V segment lost 7 bases, leaving 12 bases of the junction unmatched. CDR3 length equals 17 residues. Germline CDR1 MDHEN, CDR2 SYDVKM. The CDR3 loop reads CASKKVASGRPTDTQYF. The CDR3, as DNA: TGTGCCAGCAAGAAGGTGGCTAGCGGGAGACCCACAGATACGCAGTATTTT. Full variable domain (rest looked up from reference TRBV28 and TRBJ2-3): DVKVTQSSRYLVKRTGEKVFLECVQDMDHENMFWYRQDPGLGLRLIYFSYDVKMKEKGDIPEGYSVSREKKERFSLILESASTNQTSMYLCASKKVASGRPTDTQYFGPGTRLTVL.

This chain uses TRBV19 with TRBJ1-5, with 9 nucleotides matching TRBD1. CDR1 and CDR2 (germline): LNHDA, SQIVND (reference sequence). V shed 6 bases, J shed 5 bases, and the junction held 5 bases outside the gene matches. The CDR3 has 14 residues. CDR3 sequence reads: CASRTGQGYQPQHF. In DNA form, the CDR3 reads TGTGCCAGTAGGACGGGACAGGGCTATCAGCCCCAGCATTTT.

The genes are TRBV6-1 and TRBJ1-5; 8 bases align to TRBD1. The J segment lost 5 bases and the V segment lost 6 bases, leaving 3 bases of the junction unmatched. Germline lookup yields CDR1 MNHNS and CDR2 SASEGT. CDR3 size: 13 residues. The CDR3 region has the DNA TGTGCCAGCAGCCCGGACAGGGATCAGCCCCAGCATTTT. Translating gives CASSPDRDQPQHF.

The chain is built from TRBV28 and TRBJ2-5; TRBD2 aligns across 8 bases. Per germline, CDR1 MDHEN and CDR2 SYDVKM. This CDR3 spans 15 amino acids. Losses at the gene ends were 6 bases for V and 6 bases for J; bases not matched to a gene: 12. CDR3: CASRGSGSHGKTQYF. CDR3 nucleotide sequence: TGTGCCAGCAGGGGGAGCGGGAGCCACGGGAAGACCCAGTACTTC. Looking up the rest from reference TRBV28 and TRBJ2-5 gives the full variable domain: DVKVTQSSRYLVKRTGEKVFLECVQDMDHENMFWYRQDPGLGLRLIYFSYDVKMKEKGDIPEGYSVSREKKERFSLILESASTNQTSMYLCASRGSGSHGKTQYFGPGTRLLVL.

The chain combines TRBV5-1 with TRBJ2-3; unclear D gene. V dropped 1 base and J dropped 0 bases, with 15 bases sitting between them. This CDR3 region has 17 residues. Looked up from germline, CDR1 is SGHRS and CDR2 is YFSETQ. DNA for the CDR3: TGCGCCAGCAGCTTGAGTTTGGCCCGAATTAGCACAGATACGCAGTATTTT. Its translation: CASSLSLARISTDTQYF.

This clone was seen a handful of times. V usage is TRBV29-1 and J usage is TRBJ2-2; 12 positions agree with TRBD1. Germline loops: CDR1 SQVTM, CDR2 ANQGSEA. The CDR3 contains 15 residues. The trim removed 1 base at V and 7 bases at J, leaving 4 bases unmatched. This CDR3 reads CSVEVGQGAGGELFF. CDR3 coding DNA: TGCAGCGTTGAAGTGGGACAGGGGGCCGGCGGGGAGCTGTTTTTT.

The chain couples TRBV28 to TRBJ2-7, with D possibly matching TRBD2 (5 bases). Germline V gene sequence: CDR1 MDHEN, CDR2 SYDVKM. CDR3 length: 14 residues. Trimming pared 6 bases from V and 7 bases from J, leaving 19 bases between. CDR3: CASSRPGNTREQYF. The CDR3 DNA follows: TGTGCCAGCAGCCGCCCCGGGAACACGCGGGAGCAGTACTTC.

The chain links TRBV9 to TRBJ2-1, with TRBD1 matching over 10 bases. Germline trimming cut 2 bases from V and 7 bases from J; bases unmatched to any gene: 15. The CDR3 is 18 residues long. Germline CDR1 SGDLS, CDR2 YYNGEE. The DNA of the CDR3 is TGTGCCAGCAGCGTGTCGGGACAGGGGCCCTTCGGAGAGAATGAGCAGTTCTTC. The encoded protein is CASSVSGQGPFGENEQFF. Variable domain in full (rest from reference TRBV9 and TRBJ2-1): DSGVTQTPKHLITATGQRVTLRCSPRSGDLSVYWYQQSLDQGLQFLIQYYNGEERAKGNILERFSAQQFPDLHSELNLSSLELGDSALYFCASSVSGQGPFGENEQFFGPGTRLTVL.

This clone has only a few counts. In DNA form, the CDR3 reads TGTGCCAGCAGCTCCACAGCCGGGGAGCTGTTTTTT. Translated: CASSSTAGELFF. The chain joins TRBV7-9 to TRBJ2-2; D is undetermined. The ends were cut back, 4 bases at V and 6 bases at J, with 6 bases in the middle. CDR3 size: 12 residues. From germline, CDR1 is SEHNR and CDR2 FQNEAQ (reference sequence).